One T cell receptor (beta chain) is described in this entry. Its antigen is not identified. This sample was included in a study of cytomegalovirus exposure and HLA in healthy donors. Study results and caveats: Being productive about 87% or about 30% of the time was typical of most TCR beta V segments in an earlier analysis. CMV serostatus was the only immune exposure information that was available. The classifier was said to identify cytomegalovirus status with high specificity and sensitivity.

The PCR used 60 Vbeta and 13 Jbeta primers. Assay: immunoSEQ multiplex PCR; the TCRdb copy retains only in-frame clones and omits some. Here the sample spans about 100,000 clones, about three quarters being singletons. CDR1 is ENHRY, CDR2 SYGVKD, per germline. The V end was cut by 7 bases, the J end by 6 bases, with 13 bases between. The CDR3 extends over 13 amino acids. This sequence was found in a man in his sixties in good health and CMV-seropositive. The sample taken for sequencing was PBMCs. The chain couples TRBV10-3 to TRBJ2-1, with D unresolved. Here the CDR3 reads CAINETPPNEQFF. The CDR3 region has the DNA TGTGCCATCAACGAGACTCCCCCCAATGAGCAGTTCTTC.